Following are 2 T cell receptor beta chains from one sample sequenced in a study of siplizumab effects on memory and regulatory T cells. Profiled with immunoSEQ multiplex PCR; TCRdb holds only in-frame clones, not every one. The data contain some 100,000 clones, roughly 93% of them singletons. The specimen sequenced was CD8+ T cells sorted from blood. All receptors derive from a human donor in good health.

Here the CDR3 reads CASSLREHHEQYF. In nucleotides, the CDR3 is TGTGCCAGCAGTTTGAGGGAGCACCACGAGCAGTACTTC. The chain employs TRBV27 and TRBJ2-7, with TRBD2 as a possible D gene (5 bases). Germline V CDR1 and CDR2: MNHEY, SMNVEV (reference sequence). Trimming took off 3 bases at V and 5 bases at J, with 11 bases between the two ends. The CDR3 runs to 13 residues.

V and J are TRBV2 and TRBJ2-7; D is uncertain. Trimming cost V 4 bases and J 4 bases, with 14 bases left between them. CDR3 size: 14 residues. Germline CDR1 is SNHLY and CDR2 is FYNNEI. CDR3 nucleotide sequence: TGTGCCAGCAGTGCCCTGGCGTTAGGGTACGAGCAGTACTTC. It specifies CASSALALGYEQYF.